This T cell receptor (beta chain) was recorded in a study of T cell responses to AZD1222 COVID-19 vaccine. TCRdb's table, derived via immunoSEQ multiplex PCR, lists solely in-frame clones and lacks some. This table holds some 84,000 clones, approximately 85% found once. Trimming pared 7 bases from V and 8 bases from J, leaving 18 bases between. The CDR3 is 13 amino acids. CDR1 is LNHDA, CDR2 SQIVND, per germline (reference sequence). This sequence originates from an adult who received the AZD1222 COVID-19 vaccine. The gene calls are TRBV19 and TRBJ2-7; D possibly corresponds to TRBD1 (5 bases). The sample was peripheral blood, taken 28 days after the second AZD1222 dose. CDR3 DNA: TGTGCCAGTACCCTCCTCAGACAGATCCAGCAGTACTTC. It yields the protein CASTLLRQIQQYF.